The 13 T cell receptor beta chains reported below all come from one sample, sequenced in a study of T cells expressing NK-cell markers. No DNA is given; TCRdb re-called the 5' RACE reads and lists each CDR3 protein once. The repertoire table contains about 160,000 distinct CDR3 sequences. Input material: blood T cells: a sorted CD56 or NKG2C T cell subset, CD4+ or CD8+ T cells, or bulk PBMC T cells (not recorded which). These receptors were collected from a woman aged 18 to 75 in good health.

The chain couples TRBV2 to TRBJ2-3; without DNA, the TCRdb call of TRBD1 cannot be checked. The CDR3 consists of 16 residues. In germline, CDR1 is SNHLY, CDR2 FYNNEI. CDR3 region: CASSAQGQGLTDTQYF.

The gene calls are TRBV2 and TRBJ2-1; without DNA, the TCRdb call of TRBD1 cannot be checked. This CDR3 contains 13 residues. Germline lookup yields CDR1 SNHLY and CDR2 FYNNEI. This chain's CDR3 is CASSGQLVDEQFF.

The CDR3 reads CSALMTINQPQHF. This chain uses TRBV20-1 with TRBJ1-5. There are 13 residues in the CDR3. Germline CDR1 DFQATT, CDR2 SNEGSKA (reference sequence).

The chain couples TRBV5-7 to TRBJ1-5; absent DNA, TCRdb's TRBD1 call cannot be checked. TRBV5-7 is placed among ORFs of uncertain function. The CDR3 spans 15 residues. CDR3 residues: CASSRPDRLGQPQHF.

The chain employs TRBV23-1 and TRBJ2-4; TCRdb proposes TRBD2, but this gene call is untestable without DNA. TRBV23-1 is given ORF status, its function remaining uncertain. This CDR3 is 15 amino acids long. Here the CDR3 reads CASSQSVEGKNIQYF.

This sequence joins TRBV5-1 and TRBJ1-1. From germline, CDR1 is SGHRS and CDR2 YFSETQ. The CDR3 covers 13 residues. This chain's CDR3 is CASSVTSNTEAFF.

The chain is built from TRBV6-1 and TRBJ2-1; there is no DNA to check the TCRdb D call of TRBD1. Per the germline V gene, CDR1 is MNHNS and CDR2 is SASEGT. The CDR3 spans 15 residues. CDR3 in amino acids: CASSPLSRAPNEQFF.

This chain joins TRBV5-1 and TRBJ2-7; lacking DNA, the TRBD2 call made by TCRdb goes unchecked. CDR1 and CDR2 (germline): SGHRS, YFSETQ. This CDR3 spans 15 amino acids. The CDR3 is CASSLVPGGPYEQYF.

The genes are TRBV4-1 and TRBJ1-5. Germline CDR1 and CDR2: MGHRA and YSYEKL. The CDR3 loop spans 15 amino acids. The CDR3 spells CASSQDSGPYQPQHF.

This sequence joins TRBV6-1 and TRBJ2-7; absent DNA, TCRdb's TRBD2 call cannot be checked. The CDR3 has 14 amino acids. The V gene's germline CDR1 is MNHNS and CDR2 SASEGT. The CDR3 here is CASASAGRTYEQYF.

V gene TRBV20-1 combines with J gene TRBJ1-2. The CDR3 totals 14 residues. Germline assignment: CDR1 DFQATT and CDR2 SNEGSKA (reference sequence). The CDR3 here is CSASAWEANYGYTF.

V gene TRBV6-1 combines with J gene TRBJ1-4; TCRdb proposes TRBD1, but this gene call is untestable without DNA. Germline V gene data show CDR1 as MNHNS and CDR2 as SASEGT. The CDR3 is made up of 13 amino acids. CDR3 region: CASTRQGGEKLFF.

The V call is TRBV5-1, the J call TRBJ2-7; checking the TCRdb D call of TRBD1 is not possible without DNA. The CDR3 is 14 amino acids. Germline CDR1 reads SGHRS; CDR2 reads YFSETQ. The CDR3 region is CASERGELSGEQYF.